This T cell receptor beta chain emerged from a study of T-cell memory formation after mild COVID-19. This clonotype has a handful of counts. No antigen is known for it. TCRalpha and TCRbeta libraries used 5'RACE with constant-segment primers and UMIs. TCRdb re-analysed the 5' RACE reads in MiXCR, keeping a single row per CDR3 protein. Here the sample spans 450,000 to 650,000 distinct CDR3 sequences, about 20% being singletons. Findings and caveats of the study: Pre-infection memory harbored some responding clones, suggesting cross-reactive memory joined. Contracting clones from day 15 to 85 showed balanced CD4/CD8; later expanders favored CD4+. Contracting CD4+ clones were located mainly in CM and EM, and CD8+ clones in EMRA.

Material for sequencing was PBMCs or a T cell subset sorted from them (not recorded which). This TCR was recovered from an adult woman who had mild COVID-19 (a few samples of this study predate the infection). Cell type and time point are not known.

The CDR3 DNA reads TGTGCCACCAGCCCCGACAGACGGACCCAGTACTTC. It yields the protein CATSPDRRTQYF. V usage is TRBV15 and J usage is TRBJ2-5; D is perhaps TRBD1 (5 bases). Germline V gene lookup returns CDR1 LNHNV and CDR2 YYDKDF (reference sequence). The CDR3 loop spans 12 amino acids. Deletions cut 5 bases from V and 7 bases from J, with 11 bases between.